This entry is about one TCR beta chain. This specimen belongs to a study of shared clonotypes between healthy human individuals. This CDR3 region has 14 residues. The V and J ends lost 5 bases and 4 bases respectively, with 11 bases between them. Per germline, CDR1 SGHVS and CDR2 FQNEAQ. TCRdb's copy holds only in-frame clones and misses some; the assay was immunoSEQ multiplex PCR. The sample lists about 1 million clones; 65% to 75% were seen once. Subsets obtained from CD4+ cells comprised CD45RA+ naive and CD45RA-negative memory cells. The sample comprised memory CD4+ T cells sorted from blood. Subset in this sample: CD45RA-negative fraction. The clonotype comes from a man between 18 and 29 years old in good health. The chain joins TRBV7-8 to TRBJ2-2; unclear D gene. CDR3 in DNA: TGTGCCAGCAGCCCTGAACGGCGCACCGGGGAGCTGTTTTTT. Translating gives CASSPERRTGELFF.